Below, 5 T cell receptor beta chains from the same sample are listed, as sequenced in a study of cytomegalovirus exposure and HLA in healthy donors (dated by TCRdb to 2016 to 2017). Library generation was performed with the immunoSEQ multiplex PCR assay. For the multiplex PCR, a mixture combining 60 forward primers for TCR Vbeta segments and 13 reverse primers for TCR Jbeta segments was used. TCRdb took over this immuneACCESS table, retaining in-frame rearrangements with V and J assigned. Such tables are incomplete; in checked studies, under half of the missing clones stem from an unresolved V gene, and the remainder is unexplained. The sample records 200,000 or so clones, roughly 84% of which are singletons. The top ten hold around 0.24% of the sample. The sample consisted of PBMCs. These receptors all stem from a boy between 10 and 17 years old in good health and CMV-seronegative.

J is TRBJ1-2 and V is TRBV9; D gene unclear. The CDR3 has 13 residues. In germline, CDR1 is SGDLS, CDR2 YYNGEE. V shed 0 bases and J shed 8 bases, with 11 bases lying between them. The CDR3 sequence is CASSVEGRGGYTF. The CDR3 DNA reads as TGTGCCAGCAGCGTAGAAGGGAGAGGCGGCTACACCTTC.

J is TRBJ2-3 and V is TRBV7-9; TRBD1 aligns across 12 bases. Germline-derived CDR1 and CDR2 are SEHNR and FQNEAQ (reference sequence). The CDR3 totals 15 residues. With V trimmed by 5 bases and J by 5 bases, 5 bases remained unmatched. The CDR3 bases are TGTGCCAGCAGCCCCGGGACAGGGGGCATAGATACGCAGTATTTT. This encodes CASSPGTGGIDTQYF.

CDR3 sequence: CASSPTGWSNYGYTF. As DNA, the CDR3 is TGTGCCAGCAGCCCGACTGGGTGGTCTAACTATGGCTACACCTTC. V usage is TRBV7-9 and J usage is TRBJ1-2, with unresolved D. The CDR3 sequence is 15 residues long. Trimming shortened V by 5 bases and J by 0 bases, and 13 bases separated the two germline ends. Germline loops: CDR1 SEHNR, CDR2 FQNEAQ (reference sequence).

This clone was counted a single time. The V and J genes are TRBV5-4 and TRBJ1-5; TRBD1 is a possible D gene (5 bases). Germline-derived CDR1 and CDR2 are SGHNT and YYREEE (reference sequence). V lost 4 bases and J 5 bases, leaving 13 bases between the germline ends. The length of the CDR3 is 14 residues. The CDR3 DNA reads TGTGCCAGCAGCCAAACTGACAGTGATCAGCCCCAGCATTTT. Encoded protein: CASSQTDSDQPQHF.

A word on this clone: Different DNA sequences within this sample yield the same CDR3. The chain uses TRBV5-1 and TRBJ1-1; D remains unclear. Per the germline V gene, CDR1 is SGHRS and CDR2 is YFSETQ. This CDR3 has 14 amino acids. V lost 0 bases to trimming and J lost 2 bases, with 8 bases between them. CDR3 amino acids: CASSLGRGNTEAFF. CDR3 DNA: TGCGCCAGCAGCTTGGGACGCGGCAACACTGAAGCTTTCTTT.